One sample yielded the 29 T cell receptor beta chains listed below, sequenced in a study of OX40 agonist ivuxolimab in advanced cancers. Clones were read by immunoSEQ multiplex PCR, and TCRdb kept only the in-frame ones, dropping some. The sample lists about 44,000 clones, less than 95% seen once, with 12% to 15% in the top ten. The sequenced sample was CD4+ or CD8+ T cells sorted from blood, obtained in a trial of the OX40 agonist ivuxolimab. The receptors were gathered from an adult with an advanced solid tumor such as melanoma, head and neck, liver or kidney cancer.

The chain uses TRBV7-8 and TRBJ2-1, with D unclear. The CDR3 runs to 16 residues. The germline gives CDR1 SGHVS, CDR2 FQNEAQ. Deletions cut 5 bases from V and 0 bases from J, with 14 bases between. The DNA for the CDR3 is TGTGCCAGCAGCCCCCCCCAATTCTACTCCTACAATGAGCAGTTCTTC. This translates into CASSPPQFYSYNEQFF.

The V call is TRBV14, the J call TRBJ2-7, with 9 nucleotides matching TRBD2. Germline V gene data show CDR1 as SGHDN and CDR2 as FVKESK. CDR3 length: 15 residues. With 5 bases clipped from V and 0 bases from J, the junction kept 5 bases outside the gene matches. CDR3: CASSSSGASSYEQYF. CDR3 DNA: TGTGCCAGCAGCTCTAGCGGGGCTAGCTCCTACGAGCAGTACTTC. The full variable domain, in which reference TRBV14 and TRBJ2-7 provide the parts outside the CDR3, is EAGVTQFPSHSVIEKGQTVTLRCDPISGHDNLYWYRRVMGKEIKFLLHFVKESKQDESGMPNNRFLAERTGGTYSTLKVQPAELEDSGVYFCASSSSGASSYEQYFGPGTRLTVT.

The CDR3 region is CASSNPGGGYEQYF. CDR3 nucleotide sequence: TGTGCCAGCAGCAACCCGGGGGGGGGCTACGAGCAGTACTTC. The rearrangement links TRBV28 to TRBJ2-7; 8 bases agree with TRBD2. Looked up from germline, CDR1 is MDHEN and CDR2 is SYDVKM. V lost 6 bases, J lost 3 bases, and 7 bases stayed unmatched. The CDR3 sequence is 14 residues long.

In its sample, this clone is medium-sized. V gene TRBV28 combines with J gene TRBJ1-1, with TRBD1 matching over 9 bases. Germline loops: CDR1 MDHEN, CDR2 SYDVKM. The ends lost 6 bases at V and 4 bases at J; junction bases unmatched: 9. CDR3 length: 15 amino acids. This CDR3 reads CASSLPRDRVTEAFF. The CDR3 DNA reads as TGTGCCAGCAGCCTACCCCGGGACAGGGTCACTGAAGCTTTCTTT.

The CDR3 here is CASSSGADTQYF. In nucleotides, the CDR3 is TGTGCCAGCAGCTCAGGGGCAGATACGCAGTATTTT. The rearrangement uses TRBV7-9 and TRBJ2-3; weak D call: TRBD1 (6 bases). The V end lost 4 bases, the J end lost 4 bases, and 6 bases lay between the germline ends. The germline gives CDR1 SEHNR, CDR2 FQNEAQ (reference sequence). The CDR3 length is 12 residues.

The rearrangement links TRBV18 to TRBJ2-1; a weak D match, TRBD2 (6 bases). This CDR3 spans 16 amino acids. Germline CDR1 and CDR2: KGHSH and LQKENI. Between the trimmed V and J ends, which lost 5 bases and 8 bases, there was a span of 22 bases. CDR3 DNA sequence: TGTGCCAGCTCAGAGCCGGGACTGCTTTTCATGGATGAGCAGTTCTTC. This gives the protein CASSEPGLLFMDEQFF.

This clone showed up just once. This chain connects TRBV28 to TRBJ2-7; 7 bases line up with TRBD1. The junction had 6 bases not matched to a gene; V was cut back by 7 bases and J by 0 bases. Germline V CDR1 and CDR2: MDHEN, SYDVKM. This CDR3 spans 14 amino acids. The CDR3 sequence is CASKPGQSSYEQYF. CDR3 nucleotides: TGTGCCAGCAAACCGGGACAGTCCTCCTACGAGCAGTACTTC. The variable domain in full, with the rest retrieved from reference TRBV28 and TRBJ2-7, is DVKVTQSSRYLVKRTGEKVFLECVQDMDHENMFWYRQDPGLGLRLIYFSYDVKMKEKGDIPEGYSVSREKKERFSLILESASTNQTSMYLCASKPGQSSYEQYFGPGTRLTVT.

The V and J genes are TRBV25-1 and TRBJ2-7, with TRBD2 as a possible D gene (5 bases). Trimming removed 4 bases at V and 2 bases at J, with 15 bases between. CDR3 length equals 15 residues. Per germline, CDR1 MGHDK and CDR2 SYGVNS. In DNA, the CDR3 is TGTGCCAGCAGTGGGCCGGAGCGGAGAGCCTACGAGCAGTACTTC. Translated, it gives CASSGPERRAYEQYF.

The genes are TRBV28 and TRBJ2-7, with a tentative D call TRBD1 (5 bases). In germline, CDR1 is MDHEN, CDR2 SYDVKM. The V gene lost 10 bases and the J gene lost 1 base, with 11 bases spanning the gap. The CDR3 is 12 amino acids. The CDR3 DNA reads TGTGCCATCTCGACAGCGTCCTACGAGCAGTACTTC. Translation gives CAISTASYEQYF.

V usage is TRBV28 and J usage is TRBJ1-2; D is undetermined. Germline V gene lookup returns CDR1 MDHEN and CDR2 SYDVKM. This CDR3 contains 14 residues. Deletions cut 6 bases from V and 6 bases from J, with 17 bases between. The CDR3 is CASSPRSGIHGYTF. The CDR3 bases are TGTGCCAGCAGCCCCCGGTCCGGGATACATGGCTACACCTTC.

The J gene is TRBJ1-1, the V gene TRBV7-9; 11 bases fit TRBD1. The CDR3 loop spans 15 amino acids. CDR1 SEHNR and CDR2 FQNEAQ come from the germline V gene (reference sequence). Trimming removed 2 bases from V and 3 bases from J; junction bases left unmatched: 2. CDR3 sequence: CASSLWDRGDTEAFF. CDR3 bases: TGTGCCAGCAGCTTATGGGACAGGGGGGACACTGAAGCTTTCTTT.

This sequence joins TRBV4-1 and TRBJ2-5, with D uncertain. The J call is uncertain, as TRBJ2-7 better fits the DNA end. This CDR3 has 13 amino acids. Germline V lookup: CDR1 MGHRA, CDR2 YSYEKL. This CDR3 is CASSQGAPYEQYF. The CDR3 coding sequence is TGCGCCAGCAGCCAAGGGGCCCCGTACGAGCAGTACTTC.

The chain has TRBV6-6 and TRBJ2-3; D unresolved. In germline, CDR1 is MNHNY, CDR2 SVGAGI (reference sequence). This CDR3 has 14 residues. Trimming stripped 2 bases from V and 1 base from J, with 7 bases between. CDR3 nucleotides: TGTGCCAGCAGTTACAGAGCAGGCACAGATACGCAGTATTTT. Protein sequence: CASSYRAGTDTQYF.

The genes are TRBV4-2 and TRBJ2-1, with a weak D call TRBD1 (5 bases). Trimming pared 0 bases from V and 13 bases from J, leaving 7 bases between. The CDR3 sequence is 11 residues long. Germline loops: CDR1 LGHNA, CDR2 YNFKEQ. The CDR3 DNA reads TGTGCCAGCAGCCAAGATCAGGGACAGTTCTTC. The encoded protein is CASSQDQGQFF.

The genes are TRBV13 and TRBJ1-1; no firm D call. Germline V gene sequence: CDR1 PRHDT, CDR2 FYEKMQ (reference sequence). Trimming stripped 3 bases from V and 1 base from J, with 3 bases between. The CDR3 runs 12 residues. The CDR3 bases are TGTGCCAGCAGCTTCGAGAACACTGAAGCTTTCTTT. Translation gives CASSFENTEAFF. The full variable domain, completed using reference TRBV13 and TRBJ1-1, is AAGVIQSPRHLIKEKRETATLKCYPIPRHDTVYWYQQGPGQDPQFLISFYEKMQSDKGSIPDRFSAQQFSDYHSELNMSSLELGDSALYFCASSFENTEAFFGQGTRLTVV.

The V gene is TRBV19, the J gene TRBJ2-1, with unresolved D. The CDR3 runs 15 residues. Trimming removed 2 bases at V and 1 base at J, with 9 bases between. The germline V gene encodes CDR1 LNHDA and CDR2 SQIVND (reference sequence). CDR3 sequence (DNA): TGTGCCAGTAGTATATCGACTCCATCCTACAATGAGCAGTTCTTC. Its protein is CASSISTPSYNEQFF.

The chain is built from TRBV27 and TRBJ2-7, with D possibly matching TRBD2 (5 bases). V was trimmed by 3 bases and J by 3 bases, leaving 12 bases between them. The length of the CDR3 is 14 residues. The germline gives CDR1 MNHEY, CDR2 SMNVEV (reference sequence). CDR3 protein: CASSFGVGIYEQYF. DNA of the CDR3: TGTGCCAGCAGTTTTGGTGTCGGGATCTACGAGCAGTACTTC.

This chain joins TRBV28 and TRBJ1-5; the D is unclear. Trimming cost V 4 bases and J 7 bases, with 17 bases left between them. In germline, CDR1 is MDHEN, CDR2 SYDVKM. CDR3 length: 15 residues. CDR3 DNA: TGTGCCAGCAGTTATTCGTCCCCGATTGGGCAGCCCCAGCATTTT. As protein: CASSYSSPIGQPQHF.

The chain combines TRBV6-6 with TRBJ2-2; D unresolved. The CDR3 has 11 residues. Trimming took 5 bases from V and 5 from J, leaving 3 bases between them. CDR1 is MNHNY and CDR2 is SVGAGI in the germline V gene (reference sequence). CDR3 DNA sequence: TGTGCCAGCAGTGAGACCGGGGAGCTGTTTTTT. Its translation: CASSETGELFF.

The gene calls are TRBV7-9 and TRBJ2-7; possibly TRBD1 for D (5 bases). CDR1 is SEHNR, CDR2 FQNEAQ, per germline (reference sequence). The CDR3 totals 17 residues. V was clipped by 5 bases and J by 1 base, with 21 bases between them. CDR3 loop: CASSLPRTLGPSYEQYF. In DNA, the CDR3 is TGTGCCAGCAGCCTACCCCGGACCCTGGGGCCTTCCTACGAGCAGTACTTC.

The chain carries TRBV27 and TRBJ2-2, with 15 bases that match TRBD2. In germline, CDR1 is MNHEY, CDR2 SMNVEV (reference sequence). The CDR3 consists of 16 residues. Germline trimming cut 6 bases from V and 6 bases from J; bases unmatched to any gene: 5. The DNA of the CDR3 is TGTGCCAGCAGAGACGGACTAGCGGGAGGGTCCGGGGAGCTGTTTTTT. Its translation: CASRDGLAGGSGELFF.

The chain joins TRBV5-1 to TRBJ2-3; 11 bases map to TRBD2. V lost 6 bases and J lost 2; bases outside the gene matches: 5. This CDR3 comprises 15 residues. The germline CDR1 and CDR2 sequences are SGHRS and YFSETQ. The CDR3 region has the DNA TGCGCCAGCACCTCTAGCGGGAGGTTCACAGATACGCAGTATTTT. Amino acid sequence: CASTSSGRFTDTQYF.

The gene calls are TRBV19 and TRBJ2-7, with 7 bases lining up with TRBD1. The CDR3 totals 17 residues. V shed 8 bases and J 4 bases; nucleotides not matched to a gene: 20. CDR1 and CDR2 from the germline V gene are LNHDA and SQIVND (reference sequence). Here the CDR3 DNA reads TGTGCCAGTGCTCCTACTGACCTAGGGACAGACTTATACGAGCAGTACTTC. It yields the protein CASAPTDLGTDLYEQYF.

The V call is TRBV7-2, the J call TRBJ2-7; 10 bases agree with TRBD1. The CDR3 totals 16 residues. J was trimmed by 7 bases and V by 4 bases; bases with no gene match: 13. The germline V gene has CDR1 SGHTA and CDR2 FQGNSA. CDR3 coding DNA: TGTGCCAGCAGCTGGAGGACAGGGGGTTCCCATCGGGAGCAGTACTTC. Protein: CASSWRTGGSHREQYF.

The CDR3 DNA is TGTGCCAGTAGGCCATTGCAGAGTACCGGGGAGCTGTTTTTT. Its translation: CASRPLQSTGELFF. The chain links TRBV19 to TRBJ2-2, with unresolved D. CDR1 is LNHDA and CDR2 is SQIVND in the germline V gene (reference sequence). The CDR3 length is 14 residues. Deletions cut 6 bases from V and 5 bases from J, with 13 bases between.

The CDR3 region is CASSLTVAGGPVDEQFF. As DNA, the CDR3 is TGTGCCAGCAGCTTAACCGTAGCGGGAGGTCCTGTAGATGAGCAGTTCTTC. V and J are TRBV11-2 and TRBJ2-1; 10 nucleotides align to TRBD2. This CDR3 spans 17 amino acids. Per germline, CDR1 SGHAT and CDR2 FQNNGV. Unmatched junction bases numbered 12, after V lost 2 bases and J lost 8 bases.

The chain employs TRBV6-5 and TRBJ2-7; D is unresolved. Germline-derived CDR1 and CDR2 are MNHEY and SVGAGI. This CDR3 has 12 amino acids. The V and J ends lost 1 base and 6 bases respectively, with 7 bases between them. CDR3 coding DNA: TGTGCCAGCAGTTACTTGGGTTTCGAGCAGTACTTC. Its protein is CASSYLGFEQYF.

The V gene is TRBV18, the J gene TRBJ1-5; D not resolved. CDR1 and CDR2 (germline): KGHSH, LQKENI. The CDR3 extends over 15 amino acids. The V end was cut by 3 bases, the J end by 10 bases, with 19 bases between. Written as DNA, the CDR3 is TGTGCCAGCTCACCGGCTTTCGTATCGGGAGCTCCCCAGCATTTT. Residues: CASSPAFVSGAPQHF.

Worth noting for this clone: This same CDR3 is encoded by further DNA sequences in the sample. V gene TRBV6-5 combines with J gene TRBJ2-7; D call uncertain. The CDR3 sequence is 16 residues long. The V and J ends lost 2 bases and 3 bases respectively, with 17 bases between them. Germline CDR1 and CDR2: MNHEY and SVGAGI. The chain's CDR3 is CASSYQTGLNLYEQYF. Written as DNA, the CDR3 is TGTGCCAGCAGTTACCAGACCGGGCTGAATCTCTACGAGCAGTACTTC.